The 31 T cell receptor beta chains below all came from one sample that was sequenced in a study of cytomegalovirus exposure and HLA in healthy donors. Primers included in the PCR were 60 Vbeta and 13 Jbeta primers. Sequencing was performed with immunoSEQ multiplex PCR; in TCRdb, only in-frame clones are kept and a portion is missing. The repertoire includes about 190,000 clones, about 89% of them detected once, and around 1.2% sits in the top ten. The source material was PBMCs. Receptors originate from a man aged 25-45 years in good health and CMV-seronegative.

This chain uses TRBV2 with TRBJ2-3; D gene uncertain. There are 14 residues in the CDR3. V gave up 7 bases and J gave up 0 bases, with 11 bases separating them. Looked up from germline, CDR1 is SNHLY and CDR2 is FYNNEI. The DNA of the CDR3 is TGTGCCAGCAAGGAGATACTTAGCACAGATACGCAGTATTTT. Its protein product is CASKEILSTDTQYF.

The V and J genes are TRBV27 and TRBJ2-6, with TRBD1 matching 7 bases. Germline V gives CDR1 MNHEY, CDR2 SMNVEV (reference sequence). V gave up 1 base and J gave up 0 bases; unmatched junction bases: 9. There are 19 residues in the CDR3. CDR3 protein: CASSLWGTERYSGANVLTF. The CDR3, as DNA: TGTGCCAGCAGTTTATGGGGGACAGAGCGATACTCTGGGGCCAACGTCCTGACTTTC.

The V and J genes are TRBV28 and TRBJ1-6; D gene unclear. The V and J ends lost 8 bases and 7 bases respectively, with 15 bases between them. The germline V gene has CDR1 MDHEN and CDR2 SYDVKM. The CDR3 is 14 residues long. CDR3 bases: TGTGCCAGCCGCTCCCCCGGAGCAAATTCACCCCTCCACTTT. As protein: CASRSPGANSPLHF. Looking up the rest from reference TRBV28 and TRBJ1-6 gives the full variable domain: DVKVTQSSRYLVKRTGEKVFLECVQDMDHENMFWYRQDPGLGLRLIYFSYDVKMKEKGDIPEGYSVSREKKERFSLILESASTNQTSMYLCASRSPGANSPLHFGNGTRLTVT.

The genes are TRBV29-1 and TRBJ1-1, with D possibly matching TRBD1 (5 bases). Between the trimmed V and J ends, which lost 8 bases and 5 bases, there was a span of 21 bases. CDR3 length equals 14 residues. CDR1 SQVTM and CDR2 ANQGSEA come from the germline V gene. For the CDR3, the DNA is TGCAGCTCCTCGGAGGGGAACTTGGGGACTGAAGCTTTCTTT. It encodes CSSSEGNLGTEAFF.

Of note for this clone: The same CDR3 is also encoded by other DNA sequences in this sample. CDR3 amino acids: CASSITPGVHNEQFF. For the CDR3, the DNA is TGCGCCAGCAGCATTACCCCCGGGGTACACAATGAGCAGTTCTTC. This sequence joins TRBV5-1 and TRBJ2-1; D perhaps matches TRBD2 (5 bases). Germline CDR1 and CDR2: SGHRS and YFSETQ. V was cut by 4 bases and J by 5 bases, with 16 bases left in between. This CDR3 is built from 15 residues.

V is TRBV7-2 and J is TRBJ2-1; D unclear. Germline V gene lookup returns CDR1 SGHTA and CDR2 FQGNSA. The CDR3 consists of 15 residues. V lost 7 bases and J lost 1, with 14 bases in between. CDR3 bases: TGTGCCAGCACCCCAGGCAGCCTATCCTACAATGAGCAGTTCTTC. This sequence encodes CASTPGSLSYNEQFF.

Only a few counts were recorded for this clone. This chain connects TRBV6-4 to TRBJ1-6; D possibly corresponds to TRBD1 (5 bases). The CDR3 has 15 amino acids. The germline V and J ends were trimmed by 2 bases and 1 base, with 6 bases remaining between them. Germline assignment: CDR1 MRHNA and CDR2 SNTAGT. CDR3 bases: TGTGCCAGCAGTGACAGGGGTTCCTATAATTCACCCCTCCACTTT. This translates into CASSDRGSYNSPLHF.

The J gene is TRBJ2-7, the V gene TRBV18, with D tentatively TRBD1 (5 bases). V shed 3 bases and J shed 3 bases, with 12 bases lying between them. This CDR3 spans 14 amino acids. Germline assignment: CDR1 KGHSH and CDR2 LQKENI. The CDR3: CASSPGRANYEQYF. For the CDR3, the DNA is TGTGCCAGCTCACCGGGCAGGGCGAACTACGAGCAGTACTTC. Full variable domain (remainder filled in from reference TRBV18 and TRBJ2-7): NAGVMQNPRHLVRRRGQEARLRCSPMKGHSHVYWYRQLPEEGLKFMVYLQKENIIDESGMPKERFSAEFPKEGPSILRIQQVVRGDSAAYFCASSPGRANYEQYFGPGTRLTVT.

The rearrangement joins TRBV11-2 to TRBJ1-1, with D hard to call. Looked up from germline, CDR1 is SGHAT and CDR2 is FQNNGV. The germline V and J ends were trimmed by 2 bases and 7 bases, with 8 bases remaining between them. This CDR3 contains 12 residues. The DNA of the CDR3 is TGTGCCAGCAGCTTAAACAGAAATGAAGCTTTCTTT. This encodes CASSLNRNEAFF.

CDR3 region: CASRSSGRSTDTQYF. The CDR3 DNA is TGTGCCAGCAGGTCTAGCGGGAGAAGCACAGATACGCAGTATTTT. This sequence joins TRBV5-4 and TRBJ2-3, with 10 bases matching TRBD2. Looked up from germline, CDR1 is SGHNT and CDR2 is YYREEE (reference sequence). This CDR3 comprises 15 residues. V lost 5 bases and J lost 0; bases outside the gene matches: 3.

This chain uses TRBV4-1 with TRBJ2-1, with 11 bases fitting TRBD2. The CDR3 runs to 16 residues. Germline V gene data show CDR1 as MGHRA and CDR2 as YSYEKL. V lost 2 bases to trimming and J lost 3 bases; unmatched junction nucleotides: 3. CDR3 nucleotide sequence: TGCGCCAGCAGCCAACTTACTAGCGGGAGCTACAATGAGCAGTTCTTC. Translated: CASSQLTSGSYNEQFF.

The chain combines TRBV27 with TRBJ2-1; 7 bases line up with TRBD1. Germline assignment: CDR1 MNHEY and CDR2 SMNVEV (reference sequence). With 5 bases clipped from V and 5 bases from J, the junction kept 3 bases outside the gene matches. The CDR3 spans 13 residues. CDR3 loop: CASSVDRDNEQFF. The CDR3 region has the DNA TGTGCCAGCAGTGTCGACAGGGACAATGAGCAGTTCTTC.

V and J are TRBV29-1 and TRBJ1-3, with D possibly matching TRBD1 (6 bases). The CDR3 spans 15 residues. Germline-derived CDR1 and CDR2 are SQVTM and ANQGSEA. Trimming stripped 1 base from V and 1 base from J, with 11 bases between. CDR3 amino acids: CSVEGVGASGNTIYF. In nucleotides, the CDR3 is TGCAGCGTTGAAGGTGTGGGGGCTTCTGGAAACACCATATATTTT.

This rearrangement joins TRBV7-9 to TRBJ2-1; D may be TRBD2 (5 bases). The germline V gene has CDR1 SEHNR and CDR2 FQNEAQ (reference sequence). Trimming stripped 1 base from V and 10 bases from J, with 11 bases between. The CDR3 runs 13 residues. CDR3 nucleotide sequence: TGTGCCAGCAGCTTAGAGTTAGAGGGCGAGCAGTTCTTC. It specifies CASSLELEGEQFF.

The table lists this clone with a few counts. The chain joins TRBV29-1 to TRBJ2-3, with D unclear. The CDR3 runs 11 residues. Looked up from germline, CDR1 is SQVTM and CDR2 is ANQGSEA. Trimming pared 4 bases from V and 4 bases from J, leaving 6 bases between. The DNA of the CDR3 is TGCAGCGTTGCGAGTCCAGATACGCAGTATTTT. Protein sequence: CSVASPDTQYF.

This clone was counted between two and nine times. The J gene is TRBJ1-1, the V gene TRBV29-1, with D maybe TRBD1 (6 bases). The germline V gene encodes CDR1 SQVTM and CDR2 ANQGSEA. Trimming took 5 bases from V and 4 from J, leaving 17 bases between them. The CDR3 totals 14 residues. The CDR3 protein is CSVTRGQGGTEAFF. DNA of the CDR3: TGCAGCGTTACCAGGGGTCAAGGGGGCACTGAAGCTTTCTTT.

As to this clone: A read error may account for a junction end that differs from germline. CDR3 bases: TGTGCCAGCAGCCGACAGGACTTC. Its translation is CASSRQDF. The chain recombines TRBV6-5 with TRBJ1-2; tentatively, D is TRBD1 (6 bases). Germline V gene data show CDR1 as MNHEY and CDR2 as SVGAGI. This CDR3 has 8 amino acids.

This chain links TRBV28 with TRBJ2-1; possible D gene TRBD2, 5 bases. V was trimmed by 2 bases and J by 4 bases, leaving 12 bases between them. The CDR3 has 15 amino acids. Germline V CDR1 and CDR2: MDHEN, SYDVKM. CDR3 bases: TGTGCCAGCAGTTTACCCAGCGGACCTTACAATGAGCAGTTCTTC. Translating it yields CASSLPSGPYNEQFF.

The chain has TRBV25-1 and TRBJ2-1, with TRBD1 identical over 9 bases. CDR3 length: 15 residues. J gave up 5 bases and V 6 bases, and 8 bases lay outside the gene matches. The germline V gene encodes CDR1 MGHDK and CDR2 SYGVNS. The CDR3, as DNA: TGTGCCAGCAGCGCTCCCGGGACAGGGCACAATGAGCAGTTCTTC. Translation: CASSAPGTGHNEQFF.

CDR3 DNA: TGTGCCAGCTTGCGGGGACTATCTGTTCAAGAGACCCAGTACTTC. Encoded protein: CASLRGLSVQETQYF. The V and J genes are TRBV7-9 and TRBJ2-5, with 7 bases identical to TRBD2. Germline V lookup: CDR1 SEHNR, CDR2 FQNEAQ (reference sequence). The CDR3 spans 15 residues. After removal of 8 bases from V and 2 bases from J, the junction contained 11 bases not matched to a gene. Looking up the rest from reference TRBV7-9 and TRBJ2-5 gives the full variable domain: DTGVSQNPRHKITKRGQNVTFRCDPISEHNRLYWYRQTLGQGPEFLTYFQNEAQLEKSRLLSDRFSAERPKGSFSTLEIQRTEQGDSAMYLCASLRGLSVQETQYFGPGTRLLVL.

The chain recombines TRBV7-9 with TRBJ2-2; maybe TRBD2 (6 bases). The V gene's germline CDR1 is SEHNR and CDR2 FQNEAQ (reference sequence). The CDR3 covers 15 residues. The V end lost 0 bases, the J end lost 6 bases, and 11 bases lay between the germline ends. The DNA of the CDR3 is TGTGCCAGCAGCTTAGCGCTGGGCGGGGCCGGGGAGCTGTTTTTT. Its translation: CASSLALGGAGELFF. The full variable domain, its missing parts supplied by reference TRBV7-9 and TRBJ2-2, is DTGVSQNPRHKITKRGQNVTFRCDPISEHNRLYWYRQTLGQGPEFLTYFQNEAQLEKSRLLSDRFSAERPKGSFSTLEIQRTEQGDSAMYLCASSLALGGAGELFFGEGSRLTVL.

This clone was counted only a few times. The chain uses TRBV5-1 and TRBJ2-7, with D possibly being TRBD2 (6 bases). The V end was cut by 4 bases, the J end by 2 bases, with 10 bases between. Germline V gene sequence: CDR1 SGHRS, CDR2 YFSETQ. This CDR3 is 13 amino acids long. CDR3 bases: TGCGCCAGCAGCAACGGACTAACCTACGAGCAGTACTTC. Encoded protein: CASSNGLTYEQYF.

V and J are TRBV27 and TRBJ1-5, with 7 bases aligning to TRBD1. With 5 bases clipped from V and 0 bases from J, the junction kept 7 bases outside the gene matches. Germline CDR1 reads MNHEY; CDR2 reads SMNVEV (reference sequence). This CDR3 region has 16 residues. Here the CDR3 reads CASSPGTEYSNQPQHF. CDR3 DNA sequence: TGTGCCAGCAGTCCTGGGACAGAGTATAGCAATCAGCCCCAGCATTTT.

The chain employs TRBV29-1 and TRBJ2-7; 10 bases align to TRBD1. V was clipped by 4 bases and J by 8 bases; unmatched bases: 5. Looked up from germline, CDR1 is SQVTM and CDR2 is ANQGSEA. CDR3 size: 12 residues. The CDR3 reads CSVAGTGDKQYF. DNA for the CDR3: TGCAGCGTTGCCGGGACAGGGGACAAGCAGTACTTC.

The CDR3 DNA follows: TGCGCCAGCAGCAACAGGTTACAAGAGACCCAGTACTTC. Its translation: CASSNRLQETQYF. V gene TRBV23-1 combines with J gene TRBJ2-5; D might be TRBD1 (5 bases). TRBV23-1 carries the ORF label, with uncertain function. This CDR3 region has 13 residues. V shed 6 bases and J shed 2 bases, with 10 bases lying between them.

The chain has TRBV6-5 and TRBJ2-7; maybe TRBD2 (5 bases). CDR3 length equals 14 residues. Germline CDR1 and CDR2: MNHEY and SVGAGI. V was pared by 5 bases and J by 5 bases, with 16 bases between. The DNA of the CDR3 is TGTGCCAGCAGTCGAGGGCTCGACCTCGACGAGCAGTACTTC. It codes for CASSRGLDLDEQYF.

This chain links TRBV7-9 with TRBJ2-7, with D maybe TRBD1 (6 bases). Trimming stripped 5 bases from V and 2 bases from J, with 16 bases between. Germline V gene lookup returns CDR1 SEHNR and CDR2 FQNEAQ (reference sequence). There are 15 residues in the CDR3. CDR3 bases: TGTGCCAGCAGCCCAAAGACCGGGACAACCTACGAGCAGTACTTC. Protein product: CASSPKTGTTYEQYF.

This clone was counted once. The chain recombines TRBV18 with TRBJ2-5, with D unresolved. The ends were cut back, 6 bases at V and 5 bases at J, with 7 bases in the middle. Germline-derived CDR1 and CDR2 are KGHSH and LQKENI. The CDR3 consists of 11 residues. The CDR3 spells CASSQAETQYF. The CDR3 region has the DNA TGTGCCAGCTCGCAGGCGGAGACCCAGTACTTC.

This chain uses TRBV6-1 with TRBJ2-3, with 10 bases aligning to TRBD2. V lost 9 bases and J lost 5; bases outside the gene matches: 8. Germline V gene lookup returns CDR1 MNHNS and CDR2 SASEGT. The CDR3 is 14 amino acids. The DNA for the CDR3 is TGTGCCAGTTTAAGCGGGGGGGCAGGAGATACGCAGTATTTT. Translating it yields CASLSGGAGDTQYF.

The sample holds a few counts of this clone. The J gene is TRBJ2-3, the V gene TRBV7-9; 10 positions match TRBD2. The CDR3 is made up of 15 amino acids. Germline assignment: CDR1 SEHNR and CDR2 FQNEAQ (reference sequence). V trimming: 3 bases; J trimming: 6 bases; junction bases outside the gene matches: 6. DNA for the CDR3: TGTGCCAGCAGCTTCGGCCTAGCGGGGGTGGATACGCAGTATTTT. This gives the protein CASSFGLAGVDTQYF.

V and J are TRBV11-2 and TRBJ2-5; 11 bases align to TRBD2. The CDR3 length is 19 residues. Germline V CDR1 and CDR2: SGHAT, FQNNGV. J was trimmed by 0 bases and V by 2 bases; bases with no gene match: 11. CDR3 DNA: TGTGCCAGCAGCTTATGGCTAGCGGGGGGCCGGTCGTACCAAGAGACCCAGTACTTC. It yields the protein CASSLWLAGGRSYQETQYF.